The TCR beta chain under discussion was sequenced for a study of cytomegalovirus exposure and HLA in healthy donors. Remarks on this clone: Its target is not known.

Study-wide findings and caveats: In a later analysis, across HLA loci, associated TCR counts were highest for DRB1, lowest for HLA-C.

Trimming stripped 11 bases from V and 2 bases from J, with 12 bases between. The CDR3 length is 12 residues. Germline CDR1 SNHLY, CDR2 FYNNEI. In the PCR, 60 Vbeta and 13 Jbeta primers were used. Only in-frame clones appear in the TCRdb table, and some are missing; sequencing was by immunoSEQ multiplex PCR. The repertoire holds approximately 150,000 clones, with 73% as singletons. The source is a woman aged 18-29 years in good health and CMV-seronegative. The specimen sequenced was PBMCs. V usage is TRBV2 and J usage is TRBJ1-2; possibly TRBD1 for D (5 bases). In DNA, the CDR3 is TGTGCCCGAGGGGAGGGGAACTATGGCTACACCTTC. Its translation is CARGEGNYGYTF.